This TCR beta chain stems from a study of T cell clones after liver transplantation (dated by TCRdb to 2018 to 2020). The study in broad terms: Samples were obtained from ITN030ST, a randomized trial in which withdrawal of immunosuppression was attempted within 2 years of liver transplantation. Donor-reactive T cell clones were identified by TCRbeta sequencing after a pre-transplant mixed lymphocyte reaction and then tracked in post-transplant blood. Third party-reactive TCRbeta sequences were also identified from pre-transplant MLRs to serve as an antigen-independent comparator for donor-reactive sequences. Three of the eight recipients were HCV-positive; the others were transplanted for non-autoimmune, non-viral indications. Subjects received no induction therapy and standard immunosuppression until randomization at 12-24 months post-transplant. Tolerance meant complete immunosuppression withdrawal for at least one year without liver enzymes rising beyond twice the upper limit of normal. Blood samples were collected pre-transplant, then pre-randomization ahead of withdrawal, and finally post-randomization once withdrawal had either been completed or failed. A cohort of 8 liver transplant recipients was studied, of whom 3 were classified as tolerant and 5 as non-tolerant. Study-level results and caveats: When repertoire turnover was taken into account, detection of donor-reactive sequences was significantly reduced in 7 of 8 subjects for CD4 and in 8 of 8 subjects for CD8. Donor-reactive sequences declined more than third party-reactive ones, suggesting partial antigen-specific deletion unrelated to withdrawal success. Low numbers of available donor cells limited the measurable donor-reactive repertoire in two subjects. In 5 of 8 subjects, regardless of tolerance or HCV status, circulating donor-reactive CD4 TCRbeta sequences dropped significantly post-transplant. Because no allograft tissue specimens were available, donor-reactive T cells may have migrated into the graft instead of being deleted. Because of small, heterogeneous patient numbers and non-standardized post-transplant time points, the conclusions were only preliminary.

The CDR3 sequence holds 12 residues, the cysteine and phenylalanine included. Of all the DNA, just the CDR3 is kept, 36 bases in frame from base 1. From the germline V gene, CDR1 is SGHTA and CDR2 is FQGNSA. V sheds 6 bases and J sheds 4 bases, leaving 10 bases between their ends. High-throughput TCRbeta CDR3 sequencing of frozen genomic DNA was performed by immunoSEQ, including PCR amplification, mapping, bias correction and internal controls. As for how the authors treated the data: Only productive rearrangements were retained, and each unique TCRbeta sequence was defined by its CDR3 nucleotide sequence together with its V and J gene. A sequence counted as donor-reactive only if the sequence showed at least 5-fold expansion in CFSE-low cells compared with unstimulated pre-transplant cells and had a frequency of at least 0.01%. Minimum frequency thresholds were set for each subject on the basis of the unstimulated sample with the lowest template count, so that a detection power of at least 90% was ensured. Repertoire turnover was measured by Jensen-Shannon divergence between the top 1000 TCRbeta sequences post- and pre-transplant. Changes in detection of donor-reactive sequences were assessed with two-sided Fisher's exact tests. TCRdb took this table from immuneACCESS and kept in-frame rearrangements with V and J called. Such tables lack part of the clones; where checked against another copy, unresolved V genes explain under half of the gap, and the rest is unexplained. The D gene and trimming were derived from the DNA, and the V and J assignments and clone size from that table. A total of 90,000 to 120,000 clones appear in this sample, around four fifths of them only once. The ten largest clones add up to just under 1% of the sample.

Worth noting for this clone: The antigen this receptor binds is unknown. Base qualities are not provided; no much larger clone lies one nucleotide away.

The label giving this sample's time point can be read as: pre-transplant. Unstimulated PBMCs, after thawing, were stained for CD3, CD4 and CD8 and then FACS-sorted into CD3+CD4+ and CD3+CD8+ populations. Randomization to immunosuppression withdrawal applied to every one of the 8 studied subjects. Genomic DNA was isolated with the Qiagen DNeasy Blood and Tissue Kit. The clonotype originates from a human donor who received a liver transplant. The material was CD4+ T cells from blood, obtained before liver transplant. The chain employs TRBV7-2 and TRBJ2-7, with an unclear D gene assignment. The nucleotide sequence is TGTGCCAGCAGTTCTACTCGGTACGAGCAGTACTTC. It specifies CASSSTRYEQYF.